Following are 9 T cell receptor beta chains from one sample sequenced in a study of OX40 agonist ivuxolimab in advanced cancers. Libraries were prepared by immunoSEQ multiplex PCR; TCRdb keeps only in-frame clonotypes and omits some of them. The data show about 61,000 clones, about nine tenths seen once. The sample was CD4+ or CD8+ T cells sorted from blood, taken in a trial of the OX40 agonist ivuxolimab. The receptor source for this set is an adult with an advanced solid tumor such as melanoma, head and neck, liver or kidney cancer.

V gene TRBV27 combines with J gene TRBJ1-2, with 9 bases identical to TRBD1. Trimming removed 3 bases from V and 6 bases from J; junction bases left unmatched: 5. Germline CDR1 and CDR2: MNHEY and SMNVEV (reference sequence). The length of the CDR3 is 14 residues. CDR3 DNA: TGTGCCAGCAGTTTCCAGACAGGGGGGAATGGCTACACCTTC. This translates into CASSFQTGGNGYTF.

The sample holds one count of this clone. The chain carries TRBV21-1 and TRBJ1-5. TRBV21-1 is termed a pseudogene. This CDR3 spans 15 amino acids. Here the CDR3 reads CASSKSGESNQPQHF. CDR3 DNA: TGTGCCAGCAGCAAAAGCGGGGAGAGCAATCAGCCCCAGCATTTT.

The gene calls are TRBV6-1 and TRBJ1-3; 11 nucleotides line up with TRBD1. This CDR3 region has 15 residues. With V trimmed by 4 bases and J by 8 bases, 7 bases remained unmatched. In germline, CDR1 is MNHNS, CDR2 SASEGT. This CDR3 is CASSGTGDRGYTIYF. The CDR3 DNA reads as TGTGCCAGCAGTGGAACGGGGGACAGGGGGTACACCATATATTTT.

The chain uses TRBV7-6 and TRBJ2-1; 10 nucleotides match TRBD2. V shed 4 bases, J shed 9 bases, and the junction held 12 bases outside the gene matches. This CDR3 is 16 amino acids long. The germline V gene has CDR1 SGHVS and CDR2 FNYEAQ. The CDR3 DNA reads TGTGCCAGCAGCTGGGGGGCTAGCGGGAGAGACGGTGAGCAGTTCTTC. Encoded protein: CASSWGASGRDGEQFF. The complete variable domain, with remaining parts taken from reference TRBV7-6 and TRBJ2-1, reads GAGVSQSPRYKVTKRGQDVALRCDPISGHVSLYWYRQALGQGPEFLTYFNYEAQQDKSGLPNDRFSAERPEGSISTLTIQRTEQRDSAMYRCASSWGASGRDGEQFFGPGTRLTVL.

This chain links TRBV19 with TRBJ2-7, with 7 bases matching TRBD2. This CDR3 contains 13 residues. Germline V gene sequence: CDR1 LNHDA, CDR2 SQIVND (reference sequence). With 5 bases clipped from V and 2 bases from J, the junction kept 3 bases outside the gene matches. CDR3 protein: CASSSSGAYEQYF. CDR3 coding DNA: TGTGCCAGTAGTTCCAGCGGGGCCTACGAGCAGTACTTC. Filled out from reference TRBV19 and TRBJ2-7, the complete variable domain reads DGGITQSPKYLFRKEGQNVTLSCEQNLNHDAMYWYRQDPGQGLRLIYYSQIVNDFQKGDIAEGYSVSREKKESFPLTVTSAQKNPTAFYLCASSSSGAYEQYFGPGTRLTVT.

This clone has a handful of counts. Other DNA sequences in the sample encode the same CDR3. The chain employs TRBV4-3 and TRBJ2-3; 13 nucleotides agree with TRBD2. CDR3 length: 16 amino acids. The germline V gene encodes CDR1 LGHNA and CDR2 YSLEER. After removal of 0 bases from V and 3 bases from J, the junction contained 0 bases not matched to a gene. In DNA, the CDR3 is TGCGCCAGCAGCCAAGAACTAGCGGGAGGGACAGATACGCAGTATTTT. It yields the protein CASSQELAGGTDTQYF.

The chain combines TRBV12-5 with TRBJ2-3; TRBD2 is a possible D gene (5 bases). Germline V gene lookup returns CDR1 LGHNT and CDR2 FRNRAP. This CDR3 is 17 amino acids long. V lost 5 bases and J lost 4, with 22 bases in between. For the CDR3, the DNA is TGTGCTAGTGGTCCCGGGCCGAATGGGAGTTGGCCAGATACGCAGTATTTT. As protein: CASGPGPNGSWPDTQYF.

The rearrangement joins TRBV5-4 to TRBJ2-1, with D tentatively TRBD1 (8 bases). Germline V gives CDR1 SGHNT, CDR2 YYREEE (reference sequence). This CDR3 is 15 amino acids long. Trimming left V 1 base short and J 5 bases short, with 13 bases between. The chain's CDR3 is CASSLNRGGDNEQFF. The CDR3 nucleotides read TGTGCCAGCAGCTTGAACAGGGGGGGGGACAATGAGCAGTTCTTC.

This clone was detected once. CDR3 sequence reads: CATSTSLAGDEQFF. As DNA, the CDR3 is TGTGCCACCAGCACCTCCCTAGCGGGAGATGAGCAGTTCTTC. The chain is built from TRBV15 and TRBJ2-1, with TRBD2 identical over 10 bases. V was pared by 4 bases and J by 8 bases, with 5 bases of the junction left unmatched. Germline values: CDR1 LNHNV, CDR2 YYDKDF (reference sequence). This CDR3 is built from 14 residues.